The 21 T cell receptor beta chains presented below share a single source sample, sequenced in a study of shared clonotypes between healthy human individuals. Using immunoSEQ multiplex PCR, the repertoire was profiled, and TCRdb retains in-frame clones only, with some absent. The sample holds about 300,000 clones, about 74% seen once. Specimen: memory CD4+ T cells sorted from blood. The subset denotes: CD45RA-negative fraction. All receptors derive from a man aged 30 to 39 in good health.

This clone was detected many times. The V call is TRBV7-6, the J call TRBJ1-1, with a possible D match to TRBD1 (6 bases). The CDR3 length is 15 residues. Germline V gives CDR1 SGHVS, CDR2 FNYEAQ. The germline V and J ends were trimmed by 3 bases and 4 bases, with 15 bases remaining between them. This chain's CDR3 is CASSLGGGGGTEAFF. In nucleotides, the CDR3 is TGTGCCAGCAGCTTGGGGGGCGGTGGAGGCACTGAAGCTTTCTTT.

The V and J genes are TRBV19 and TRBJ2-5; tentative D call: TRBD2 (5 bases). This CDR3 contains 14 residues. The V end lost 8 bases, the J end lost 2 bases, and 15 bases lay between the germline ends. Looked up from germline, CDR1 is LNHDA and CDR2 is SQIVND (reference sequence). The CDR3 sequence: CASSSNTRQETQYF. CDR3 sequence (DNA): TGTGCCAGTTCCAGCAATACTAGACAAGAGACCCAGTACTTC.

The CDR3 bases are TGTGCCAGCAGCCAACCGCAGGGGCAGGGGGCTTTAGGCTACACCTTC. It codes for CASSQPQGQGALGYTF. The V gene is TRBV4-2, the J gene TRBJ1-2, with 8 bases fitting TRBD1. Germline CDR1 LGHNA, CDR2 YNFKEQ. The length of the CDR3 is 16 residues. Trimming removed 2 bases from V and 8 bases from J; junction bases left unmatched: 13.

This clone was counted a few times. V usage is TRBV29-1 and J usage is TRBJ1-1; D ambiguous. Germline V gene lookup returns CDR1 SQVTM and CDR2 ANQGSEA. V gave up 7 bases and J gave up 3 bases, with 15 bases separating them. The CDR3 loop spans 13 amino acids. Here the CDR3 reads CSAALNGDTEAFF. The CDR3 nucleotides are TGCAGCGCCGCCCTCAATGGAGACACTGAAGCTTTCTTT.

The table lists this clone with a few counts. This chain joins TRBV28 and TRBJ2-2; D ambiguous. With 5 bases removed from V and 8 bases from J, the gap between germline ends came to 12 bases. The germline V gene has CDR1 MDHEN and CDR2 SYDVKM. The CDR3 totals 13 residues. The CDR3 region is CASSVGFSGELFF. The CDR3 DNA is TGTGCCAGCAGTGTAGGCTTTTCGGGGGAGCTGTTTTTT. The whole variable domain, remainder taken from reference TRBV28 and TRBJ2-2, is DVKVTQSSRYLVKRTGEKVFLECVQDMDHENMFWYRQDPGLGLRLIYFSYDVKMKEKGDIPEGYSVSREKKERFSLILESASTNQTSMYLCASSVGFSGELFFGEGSRLTVL.

The V gene is TRBV5-5, the J gene TRBJ1-3; no firm D call. Trimming shortened V by 4 bases and J by 8 bases, and 10 bases separated the two germline ends. This CDR3 contains 12 residues. The germline V gene encodes CDR1 SGHKS and CDR2 YYEKEE (reference sequence). The CDR3 bases are TGTGCCAGCAGCGCCAACACGGACACCATATATTTT. Translated: CASSANTDTIYF.

There are a few counts of this clone. The chain uses TRBV6-5 and TRBJ1-2; a possible D gene is TRBD1 (6 bases). Germline V lookup: CDR1 MNHEY, CDR2 SVGAGI. Trimming left V 6 bases short and J 3 bases short, with 11 bases between. This CDR3 is built from 13 residues. In DNA form, the CDR3 reads TGTGCCAGCAGCAAGAGGACAGACTATGGCTACACCTTC. Its translation is CASSKRTDYGYTF.

The chain employs TRBV28 and TRBJ2-4, with TRBD1 as a possible D gene (5 bases). Trimming cost V 5 bases and J 2 bases, with 7 bases left between them. From germline, CDR1 is MDHEN and CDR2 SYDVKM. The CDR3 has 13 residues. Here the CDR3 DNA reads TGTGCCAGCAGTCCGGACACCAAAAACATTCAGTACTTC. This codes for CASSPDTKNIQYF.

This clone turned up a few times. This chain uses TRBV27 with TRBJ2-1; D not resolved. The ends were cut back, 7 bases at V and 6 bases at J, with 16 bases in the middle. This CDR3 has 14 amino acids. Germline values: CDR1 MNHEY, CDR2 SMNVEV (reference sequence). The CDR3 protein is CASTQSRTFNEQFF. In nucleotides, the CDR3 is TGTGCCAGCACCCAATCACGGACCTTCAATGAGCAGTTCTTC.

The chain carries TRBV5-1 and TRBJ1-4; TRBD1 matches at 8 bases. V lost 4 bases to trimming and J lost 0 bases; unmatched junction nucleotides: 11. This CDR3 region has 18 residues. Germline V gives CDR1 SGHRS, CDR2 YFSETQ. CDR3 sequence: CASSEQGTGYATNEKLFF. The DNA for the CDR3 is TGCGCCAGCAGCGAACAAGGGACAGGTTATGCAACTAATGAAAAACTGTTTTTT.

This clone came up a few times. The genes are TRBV5-1 and TRBJ2-1; 9 nucleotides line up with TRBD2. Unmatched junction bases numbered 7, after V lost 0 bases and J lost 6 bases. The CDR3 consists of 16 residues. CDR1 is SGHRS, CDR2 YFSETQ, per germline. The CDR3 bases are TGCGCCAGCAGCTTGGCCGGGACTAGCTCACTCAATGAGCAGTTCTTC. This gives the protein CASSLAGTSSLNEQFF.

V usage is TRBV11-2 and J usage is TRBJ2-1, with D possibly TRBD2 on 5 matching bases. V lost 5 bases and J lost 0, with 14 bases in between. The CDR3 sequence is 16 residues long. Germline V gene data show CDR1 as SGHAT and CDR2 as FQNNGV. The CDR3 loop reads CASSPIRGSSYNEQFF. The CDR3 DNA follows: TGTGCCAGCAGCCCGATCCGGGGTAGCTCCTACAATGAGCAGTTCTTC.

The chain uses TRBV2 and TRBJ2-5, with TRBD1 identical over 9 bases. Germline assignment: CDR1 SNHLY and CDR2 FYNNEI. The junction had 3 bases not matched to a gene; V was cut back by 7 bases and J by 3 bases. The CDR3 is made up of 13 amino acids. This chain's CDR3 is CASTGTGKETQYF. The CDR3 bases are TGTGCCAGCACGGGGACAGGGAAAGAGACCCAGTACTTC.

The genes are TRBV5-6 and TRBJ1-2; TRBD1 is a possible D gene (6 bases). With 0 bases removed from V and 4 bases from J, the gap between germline ends came to 16 bases. CDR1 SGHDT and CDR2 YYEEEE come from the germline V gene. CDR3 size: 16 residues. CDR3 sequence reads: CASSLAGFQGSYGYTF. The CDR3 DNA reads TGTGCCAGCAGCTTGGCCGGGTTTCAGGGGTCCTATGGCTACACCTTC.

The chain recombines TRBV5-1 with TRBJ2-2; D remains unclear. CDR1 and CDR2 (germline): SGHRS, YFSETQ. Trimming removed 0 bases from V and 3 bases from J, with 12 bases in between. The CDR3 length is 16 residues. The DNA of the CDR3 is TGCGCCAGCAGCTTGGTGGCTGGGTTTGACACCGGGGAGCTGTTTTTT. This translates into CASSLVAGFDTGELFF.

CDR3 coding DNA: TGTGCCAGCAGCCCCCAGGGGAGCATTCAGTACTTC. It translates to CASSPQGSIQYF. This chain links TRBV2 with TRBJ2-4; D is perhaps TRBD1 (6 bases). The length of the CDR3 is 12 residues. V was cut by 6 bases and J by 9 bases, with 12 bases left in between. The germline V gene encodes CDR1 SNHLY and CDR2 FYNNEI.

V gene TRBV15 combines with J gene TRBJ2-5, with D perhaps assigned TRBD1 or TRBD2 (5 bases each). The ends were cut back, 7 bases at V and 1 base at J, with 10 bases in the middle. Germline V gene data show CDR1 as LNHNV and CDR2 as YYDKDF (reference sequence). This CDR3 contains 13 residues. The chain's CDR3 is CATTWDLQETQYF. DNA of the CDR3: TGTGCCACCACTTGGGACCTCCAAGAGACCCAGTACTTC.

The chain uses TRBV11-2 and TRBJ2-7, with unresolved D. The CDR3 has 14 residues. Germline V gene lookup returns CDR1 SGHAT and CDR2 FQNNGV. Trimming removed 3 bases from V and 2 bases from J, with 11 bases in between. CDR3 DNA sequence: TGTGCCAGCAGCTTGACGTTTTTGGCCTACGAGCAGTACTTC. Protein: CASSLTFLAYEQYF.

This clone has more than one count but fewer than ten. The chain links TRBV19 to TRBJ1-5; D unclear. Trimming cost V 7 bases and J 5 bases, with 9 bases left between them. CDR1 and CDR2 from the germline V gene are LNHDA and SQIVND (reference sequence). The CDR3 extends over 12 amino acids. CDR3 DNA: TGTGCCAGTACGGGAGGGCATCAGCCCCAGCATTTT. This sequence encodes CASTGGHQPQHF.

This clone occurred a few times. The CDR3 sequence is CASNNRGFTDTQYF. CDR3 nucleotides: TGTGCCAGCAATAACAGGGGTTTTACAGATACGCAGTATTTT. This sequence joins TRBV2 and TRBJ2-3; 7 nucleotides line up with TRBD1. The CDR3 extends over 14 amino acids. After removal of 7 bases from V and 3 bases from J, the junction contained 7 bases not matched to a gene. CDR1 and CDR2 (germline): SNHLY, FYNNEI.

The rearrangement uses TRBV30 and TRBJ1-4, with D hard to call. CDR1 GTSNPN and CDR2 SVGIG come from the germline V gene (reference sequence). V was cut by 4 bases and J by 7 bases, with 10 bases left in between. The length of the CDR3 is 12 residues. CDR3 in amino acids: CAWNMGGEKLFF. The DNA of the CDR3 is TGTGCCTGGAACATGGGAGGTGAAAAACTGTTTTTT.